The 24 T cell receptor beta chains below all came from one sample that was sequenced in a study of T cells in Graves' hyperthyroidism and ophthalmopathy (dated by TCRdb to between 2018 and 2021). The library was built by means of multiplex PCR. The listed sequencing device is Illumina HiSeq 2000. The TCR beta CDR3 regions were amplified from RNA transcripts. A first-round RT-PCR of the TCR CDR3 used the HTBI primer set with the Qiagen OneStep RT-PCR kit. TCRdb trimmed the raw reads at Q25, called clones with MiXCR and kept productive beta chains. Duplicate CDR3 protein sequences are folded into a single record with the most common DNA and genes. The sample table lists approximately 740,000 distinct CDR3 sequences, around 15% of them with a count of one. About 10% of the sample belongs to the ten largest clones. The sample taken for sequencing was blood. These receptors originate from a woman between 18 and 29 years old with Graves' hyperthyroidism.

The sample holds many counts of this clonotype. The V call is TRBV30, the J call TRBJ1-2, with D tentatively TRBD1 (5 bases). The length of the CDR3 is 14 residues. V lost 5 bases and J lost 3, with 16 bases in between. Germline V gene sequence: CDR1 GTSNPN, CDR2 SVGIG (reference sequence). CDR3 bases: TGTGCCTGGGGCAGGGATCGCCGGGACTATGGCTACACCTTC. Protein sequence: CAWGRDRRDYGYTF.

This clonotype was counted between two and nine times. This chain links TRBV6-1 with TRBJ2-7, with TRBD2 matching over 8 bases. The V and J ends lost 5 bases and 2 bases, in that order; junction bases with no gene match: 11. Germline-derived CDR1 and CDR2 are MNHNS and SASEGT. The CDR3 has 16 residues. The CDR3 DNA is TGTGCCAGCAGTCCCTTAGTTGGAGCGGGAGCCTACGAGCAGTACTTC. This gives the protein CASSPLVGAGAYEQYF.

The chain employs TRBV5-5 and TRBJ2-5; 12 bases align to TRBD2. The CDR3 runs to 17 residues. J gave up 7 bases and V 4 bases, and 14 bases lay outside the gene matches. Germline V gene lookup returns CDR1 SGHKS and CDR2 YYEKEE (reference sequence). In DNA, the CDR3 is TGTGCCAGCAGCCTGGACCTAGCGGGAGGGGGACAGGCGACCCAGTACTTC. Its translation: CASSLDLAGGGQATQYF.

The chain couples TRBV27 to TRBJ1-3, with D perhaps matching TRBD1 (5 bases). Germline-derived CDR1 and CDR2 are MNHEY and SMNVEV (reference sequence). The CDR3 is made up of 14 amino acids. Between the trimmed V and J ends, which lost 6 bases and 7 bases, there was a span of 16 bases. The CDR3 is CASRNSGLTNTIYF. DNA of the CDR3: TGTGCCAGCAGGAATTCGGGACTTACTAACACCATATATTTT.

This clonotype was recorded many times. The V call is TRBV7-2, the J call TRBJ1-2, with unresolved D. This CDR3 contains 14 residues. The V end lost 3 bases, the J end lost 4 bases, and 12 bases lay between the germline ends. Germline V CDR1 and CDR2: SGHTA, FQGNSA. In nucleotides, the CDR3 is TGTGCCAGCAGCTTTGACCCTCGCGGCTATGGCTACACCTTC. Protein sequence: CASSFDPRGYGYTF.

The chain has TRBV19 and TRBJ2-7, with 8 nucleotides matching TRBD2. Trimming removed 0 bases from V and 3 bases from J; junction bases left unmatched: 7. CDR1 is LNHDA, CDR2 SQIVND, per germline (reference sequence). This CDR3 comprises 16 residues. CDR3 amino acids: CASSIEFGGRFYEQYF. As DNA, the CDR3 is TGTGCCAGTAGTATAGAATTTGGCGGGAGGTTCTACGAGCAGTACTTC.

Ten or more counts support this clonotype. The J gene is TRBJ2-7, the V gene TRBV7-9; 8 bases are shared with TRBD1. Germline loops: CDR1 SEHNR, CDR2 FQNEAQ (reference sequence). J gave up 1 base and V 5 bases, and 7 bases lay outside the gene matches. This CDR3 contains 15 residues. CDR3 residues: CASSDRDRLSYEQYF. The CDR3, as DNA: TGTGCCAGCAGCGACCGGGACAGGCTTTCCTACGAGCAGTACTTC.

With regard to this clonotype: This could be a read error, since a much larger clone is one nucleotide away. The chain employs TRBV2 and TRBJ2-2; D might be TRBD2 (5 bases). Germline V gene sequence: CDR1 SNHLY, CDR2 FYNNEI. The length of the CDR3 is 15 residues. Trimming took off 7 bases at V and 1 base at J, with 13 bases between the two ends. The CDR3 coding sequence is TGTGCCAGCAAGGCTAGCATGTTGAACACCGGGGAGCTGTTTTTT. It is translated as CASKASMLNTGELFF.

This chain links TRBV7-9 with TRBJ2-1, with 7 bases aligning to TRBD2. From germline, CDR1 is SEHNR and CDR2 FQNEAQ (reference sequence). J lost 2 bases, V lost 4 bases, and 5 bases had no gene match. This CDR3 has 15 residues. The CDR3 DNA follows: TGTGCCAGCAGCTCGACTAGCCCAACCTACAATGAGCAGTTCTTC. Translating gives CASSSTSPTYNEQFF.

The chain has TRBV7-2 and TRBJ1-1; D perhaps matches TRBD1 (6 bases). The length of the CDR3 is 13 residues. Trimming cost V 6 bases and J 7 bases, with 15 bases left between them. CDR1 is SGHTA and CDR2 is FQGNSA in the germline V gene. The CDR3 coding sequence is TGTGCCAGCAGAAAAACAGGGCCCGATGAAGCTTTCTTT. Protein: CASRKTGPDEAFF.

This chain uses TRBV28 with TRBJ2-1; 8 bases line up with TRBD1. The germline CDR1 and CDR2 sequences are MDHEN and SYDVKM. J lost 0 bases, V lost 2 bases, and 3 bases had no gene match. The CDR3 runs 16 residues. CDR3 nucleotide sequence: TGTGCCAGCAGTTTAGGCACAGGGGGCTCCTACAATGAGCAGTTCTTC. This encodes CASSLGTGGSYNEQFF.

The DNA for the CDR3 is TGCAGCGGGGCGGGACTCCGTGGCAATGAGCAGTTCTTC. Protein sequence: CSGAGLRGNEQFF. The chain recombines TRBV20-1 with TRBJ2-1, with a tentative D call TRBD2 (6 bases). CDR3 length: 13 residues. Germline lookup yields CDR1 DFQATT and CDR2 SNEGSKA (reference sequence).

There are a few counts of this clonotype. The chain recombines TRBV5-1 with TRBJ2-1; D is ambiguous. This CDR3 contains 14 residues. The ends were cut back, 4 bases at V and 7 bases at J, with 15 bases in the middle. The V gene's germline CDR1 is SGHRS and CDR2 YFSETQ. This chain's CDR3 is CASSVTSTANEQFF. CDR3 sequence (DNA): TGCGCCAGCAGCGTAACTTCGACTGCAAATGAGCAGTTCTTC.

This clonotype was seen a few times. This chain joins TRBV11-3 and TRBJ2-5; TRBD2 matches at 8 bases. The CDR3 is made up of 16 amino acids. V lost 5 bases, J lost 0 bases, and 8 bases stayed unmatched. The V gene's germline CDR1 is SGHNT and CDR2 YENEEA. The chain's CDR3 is CASSRKTSAYQETQYF. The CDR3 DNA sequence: TGTGCCAGCAGCCGAAAGACTAGCGCCTACCAAGAGACCCAGTACTTC.

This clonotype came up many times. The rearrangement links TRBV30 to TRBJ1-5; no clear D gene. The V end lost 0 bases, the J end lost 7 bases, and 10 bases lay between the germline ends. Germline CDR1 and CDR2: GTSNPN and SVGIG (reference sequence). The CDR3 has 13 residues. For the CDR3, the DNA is TGTGCCTGGAGTGTACTGGGTAGACAGCCCCAGCATTTT. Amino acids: CAWSVLGRQPQHF.

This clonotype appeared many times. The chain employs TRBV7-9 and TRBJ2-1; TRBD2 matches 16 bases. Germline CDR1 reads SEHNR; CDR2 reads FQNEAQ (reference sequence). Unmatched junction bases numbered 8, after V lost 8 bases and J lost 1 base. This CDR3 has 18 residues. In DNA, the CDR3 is TGTGCCAGCGCACCGGGACTAGCGGGAGGGAGGTCCTACAATGAGCAGTTCTTC. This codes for CASAPGLAGGRSYNEQFF.

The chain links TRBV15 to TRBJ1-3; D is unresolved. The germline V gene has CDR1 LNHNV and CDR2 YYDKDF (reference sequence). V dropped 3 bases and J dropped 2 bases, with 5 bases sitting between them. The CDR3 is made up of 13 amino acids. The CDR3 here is CATSSMPGNTIYF. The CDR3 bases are TGTGCCACCAGCAGCATGCCTGGAAACACCATATATTTT.

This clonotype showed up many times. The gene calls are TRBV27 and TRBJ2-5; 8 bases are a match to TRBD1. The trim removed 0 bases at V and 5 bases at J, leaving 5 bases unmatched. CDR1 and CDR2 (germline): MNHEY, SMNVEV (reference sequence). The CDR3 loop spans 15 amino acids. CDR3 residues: CASSLSFHRGETQYF. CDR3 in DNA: TGTGCCAGCAGTTTATCGTTCCACAGGGGGGAGACCCAGTACTTC.

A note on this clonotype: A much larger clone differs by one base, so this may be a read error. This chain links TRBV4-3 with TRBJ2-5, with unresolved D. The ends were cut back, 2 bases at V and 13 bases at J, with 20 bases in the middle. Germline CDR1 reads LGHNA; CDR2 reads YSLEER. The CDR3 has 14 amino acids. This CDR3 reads CASSQTGKGGVGYF. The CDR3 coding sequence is TGCGCCAGCAGCCAAACGGGCAAGGGTGGAGTGGGGTACTTC.

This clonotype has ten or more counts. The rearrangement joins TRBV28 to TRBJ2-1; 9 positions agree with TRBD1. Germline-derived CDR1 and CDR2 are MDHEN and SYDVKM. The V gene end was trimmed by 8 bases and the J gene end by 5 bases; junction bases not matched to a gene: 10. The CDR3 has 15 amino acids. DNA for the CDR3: TGTGCCAGCGAGGTTGGGGGGACAGGGAACAATGAGCAGTTCTTC. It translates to CASEVGGTGNNEQFF.

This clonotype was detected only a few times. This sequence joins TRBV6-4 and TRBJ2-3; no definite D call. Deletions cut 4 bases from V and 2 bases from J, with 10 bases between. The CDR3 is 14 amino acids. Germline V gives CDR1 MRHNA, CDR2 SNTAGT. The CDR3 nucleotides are TGTGCCAGCAGTGCGGCGGAGCTCACAGATACGCAGTATTTT. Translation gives CASSAAELTDTQYF.

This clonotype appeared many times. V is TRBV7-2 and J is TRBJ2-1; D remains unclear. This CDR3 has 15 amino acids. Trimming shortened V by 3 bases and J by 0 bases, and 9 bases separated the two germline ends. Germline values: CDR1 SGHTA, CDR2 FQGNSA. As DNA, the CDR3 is TGTGCCAGCAGCTTGTCCGCTGGCTCCTACAATGAGCAGTTCTTC. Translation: CASSLSAGSYNEQFF.

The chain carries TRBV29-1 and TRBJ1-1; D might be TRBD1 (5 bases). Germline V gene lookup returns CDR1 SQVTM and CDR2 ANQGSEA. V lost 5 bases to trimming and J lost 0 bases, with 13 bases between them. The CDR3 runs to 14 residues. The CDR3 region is CSVSQGGMNTEAFF. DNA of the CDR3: TGCAGCGTTTCCCAGGGAGGGATGAACACTGAAGCTTTCTTT.

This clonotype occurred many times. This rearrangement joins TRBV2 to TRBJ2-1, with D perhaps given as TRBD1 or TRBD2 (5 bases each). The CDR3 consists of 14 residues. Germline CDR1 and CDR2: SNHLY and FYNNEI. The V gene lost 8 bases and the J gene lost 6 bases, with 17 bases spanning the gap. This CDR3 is CASDEGQLSNEQFF. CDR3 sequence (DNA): TGTGCCAGCGATGAGGGGCAGTTATCCAATGAGCAGTTCTTC. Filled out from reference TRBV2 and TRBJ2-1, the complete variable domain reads EPEVTQTPSHQVTQMGQEVILRCVPISNHLYFYWYRQILGQKVEFLVSFYNNEISEKSEIFDDQFSVERPDGSNFTLKIRSTKLEDSAMYFCASDEGQLSNEQFFGPGTRLTVL.